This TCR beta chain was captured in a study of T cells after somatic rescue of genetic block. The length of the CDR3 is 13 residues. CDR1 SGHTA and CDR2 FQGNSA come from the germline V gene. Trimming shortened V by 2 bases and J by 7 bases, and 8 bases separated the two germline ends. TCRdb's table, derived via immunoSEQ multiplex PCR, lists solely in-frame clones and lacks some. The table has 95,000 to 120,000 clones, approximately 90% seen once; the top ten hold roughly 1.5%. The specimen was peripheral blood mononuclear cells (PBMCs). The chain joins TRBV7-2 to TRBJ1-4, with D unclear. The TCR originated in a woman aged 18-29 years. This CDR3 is CASSLRLGEKLFF. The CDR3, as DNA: TGTGCCAGCAGCTTAAGGTTGGGTGAAAAACTGTTTTTT.